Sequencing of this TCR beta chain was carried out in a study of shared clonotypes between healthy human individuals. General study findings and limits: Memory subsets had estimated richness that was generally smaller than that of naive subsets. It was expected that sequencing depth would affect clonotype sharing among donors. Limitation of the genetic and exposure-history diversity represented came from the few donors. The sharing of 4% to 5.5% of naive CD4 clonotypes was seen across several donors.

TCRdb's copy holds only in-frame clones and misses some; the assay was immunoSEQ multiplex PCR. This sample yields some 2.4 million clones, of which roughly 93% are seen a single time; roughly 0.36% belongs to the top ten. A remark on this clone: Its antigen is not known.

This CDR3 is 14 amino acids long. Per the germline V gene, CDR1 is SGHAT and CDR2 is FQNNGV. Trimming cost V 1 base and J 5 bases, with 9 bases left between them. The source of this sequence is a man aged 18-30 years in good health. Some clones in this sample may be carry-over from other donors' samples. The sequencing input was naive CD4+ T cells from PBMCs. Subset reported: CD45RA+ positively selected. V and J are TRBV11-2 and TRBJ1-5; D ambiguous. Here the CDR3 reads CASSLGAEHQPQHF. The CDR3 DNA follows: TGTGCCAGCAGCTTAGGGGCAGAACATCAGCCCCAGCATTTT.